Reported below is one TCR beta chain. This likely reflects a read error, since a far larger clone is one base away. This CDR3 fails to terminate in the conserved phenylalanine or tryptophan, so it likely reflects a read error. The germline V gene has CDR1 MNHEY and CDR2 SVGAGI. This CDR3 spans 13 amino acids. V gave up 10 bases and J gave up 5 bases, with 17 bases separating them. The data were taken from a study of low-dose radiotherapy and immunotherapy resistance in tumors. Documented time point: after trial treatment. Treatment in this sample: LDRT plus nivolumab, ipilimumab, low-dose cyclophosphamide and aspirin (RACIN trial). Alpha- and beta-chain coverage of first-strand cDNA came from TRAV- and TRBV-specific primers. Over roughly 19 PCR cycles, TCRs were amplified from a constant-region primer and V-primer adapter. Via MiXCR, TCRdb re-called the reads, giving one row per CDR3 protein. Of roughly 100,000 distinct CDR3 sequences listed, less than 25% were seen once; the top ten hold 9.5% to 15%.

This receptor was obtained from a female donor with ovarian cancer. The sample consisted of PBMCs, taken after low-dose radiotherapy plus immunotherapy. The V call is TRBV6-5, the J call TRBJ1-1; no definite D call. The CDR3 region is CATRPTETTEAFS. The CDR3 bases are TGTGCCACAAGACCGACGGAAACTACTGAAGCTTTCTCT.